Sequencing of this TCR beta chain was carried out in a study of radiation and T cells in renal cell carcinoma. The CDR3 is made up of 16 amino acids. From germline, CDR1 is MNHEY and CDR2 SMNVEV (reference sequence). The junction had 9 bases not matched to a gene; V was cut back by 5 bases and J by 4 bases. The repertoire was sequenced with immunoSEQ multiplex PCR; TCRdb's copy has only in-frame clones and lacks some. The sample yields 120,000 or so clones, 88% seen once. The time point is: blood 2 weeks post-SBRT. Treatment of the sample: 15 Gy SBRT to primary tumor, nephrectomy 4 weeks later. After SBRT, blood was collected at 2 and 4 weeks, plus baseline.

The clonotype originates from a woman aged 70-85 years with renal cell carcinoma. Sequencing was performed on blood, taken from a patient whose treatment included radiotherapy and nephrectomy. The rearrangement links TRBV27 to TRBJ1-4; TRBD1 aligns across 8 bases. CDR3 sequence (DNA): TGTGCCAGCAGTCTCCTTTACAGGGGGTTTAATGAAAAACTGTTTTTT. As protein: CASSLLYRGFNEKLFF.